A selection of T cell receptor beta chains follows, all from one sample in a study of cytomegalovirus exposure and HLA in healthy donors. Method: immunoSEQ multiplex PCR; TCRdb's copy keeps in-frame clones and lacks some. The sample lists under 150,000 clones, approximately 10% occurring once. The sequencing input was PBMCs. The origin of the receptors is a woman aged 40 to 50 in good health and CMV-seropositive. Each CDR3 is given with its conserved first and last residue. The order of the fields is clone size, J gene, D gene, V gene, CDR3 protein, CDR3 DNA. A D gene is named only where the DNA matches it firmly. Clone size is shown for a subset of rows, as once, few, many or a class of expanded clone.

abundance: NA
j_gene: TRBJ2-3
d_gene: TRBD2
v_gene: TRBV6-1
CDR3aa: CASHRGGGTDTQYF
CDR3nt: TGTGCCAGCCATCGGGGGGGAGGTACAGATACGCAGTATTTT

abundance: few
j_gene: TRBJ1-1
d_gene: TRBD1
v_gene: TRBV10-3
CDR3aa: CAISGRSGGRRTEAFF
CDR3nt: TGTGCCATCAGTGGAAGGTCAGGGGGCCGGCGGACTGAAGCTTTCTTT

abundance: NA
j_gene: TRBJ1-5
d_gene: NA
v_gene: TRBV10-3
CDR3aa: CAISDRGNQPQHF
CDR3nt: TGTGCCATCAGTGATAGGGGGAATCAGCCCCAGCATTTT

abundance: NA
j_gene: TRBJ1-2
d_gene: TRBD1
v_gene: TRBV7-9
CDR3aa: CASSSSPGTGNYGYTF
CDR3nt: TGTGCCAGCAGCTCGTCTCCAGGGACAGGGAACTATGGCTACACCTTC

abundance: NA
j_gene: TRBJ2-7
d_gene: NA
v_gene: TRBV5-1
CDR3aa: CASSYDSPFYEQYF
CDR3nt: TGCGCCAGCAGCTATGACAGTCCATTCTACGAGCAGTACTTC

abundance: NA
j_gene: TRBJ2-1
d_gene: TRBD2
v_gene: TRBV10-1
CDR3aa: CASSDVGTPGGNEQFF
CDR3nt: TGCGCCAGCAGTGACGTCGGGACTCCGGGAGGCAATGAGCAGTTCTTC

abundance: NA
j_gene: TRBJ2-3
d_gene: TRBD2
v_gene: TRBV10-3
CDR3aa: CAISESTSKSLDTQYF
CDR3nt: TGTGCCATCAGTGAGTCGACTAGCAAATCCCTGGATACGCAGTATTTT

abundance: NA
j_gene: TRBJ2-1
d_gene: NA
v_gene: TRBV2
CDR3aa: CATLGGGDNEQFF
CDR3nt: TGTGCCACCCTAGGGGGGGGAGACAATGAGCAGTTCTTC

abundance: NA
j_gene: TRBJ2-2
d_gene: NA
v_gene: TRBV6-5
CDR3aa: CASSYKHEVNGELFF
CDR3nt: TGTGCCAGCAGCTATAAGCATGAAGTTAACGGGGAGCTGTTTTTT

abundance: NA
j_gene: TRBJ1-2
d_gene: NA
v_gene: TRBV6-1
CDR3aa: CASSEDFNMKYLGYTF
CDR3nt: TGTGCCAGCAGTGAAGATTTTAACATGAAATATCTGGGCTACACCTTC

abundance: few
j_gene: TRBJ2-3
d_gene: NA
v_gene: TRBV5-5
CDR3aa: CASSLYTDTQYF
CDR3nt: TGTGCCAGCAGCTTGTACACAGATACGCAGTATTTT

abundance: NA
j_gene: TRBJ2-1
d_gene: TRBD2
v_gene: TRBV7-9
CDR3aa: CASSSRGAGELMNEQFF
CDR3nt: TGTGCCAGCAGCTCTAGGGGAGCGGGGGAGTTAATGAATGAGCAGTTCTTC

abundance: NA
j_gene: TRBJ2-1
d_gene: TRBD1
v_gene: TRBV5-1
CDR3aa: CASSIPTGGNEQFF
CDR3nt: TGCGCCAGCAGCATTCCCACAGGGGGCAATGAGCAGTTCTTC

abundance: NA
j_gene: TRBJ2-1
d_gene: TRBD2
v_gene: TRBV5-1
CDR3aa: CASSLGWASGAIEQFF
CDR3nt: TGCGCCAGCAGCTTGGGGTGGGCTAGCGGGGCGATTGAGCAGTTCTTC

abundance: few
j_gene: TRBJ1-4
d_gene: TRBD1
v_gene: TRBV19
CDR3aa: CASSGVQGGEKLFF
CDR3nt: TGTGCCAGTAGTGGAGTACAGGGGGGGGAAAAACTGTTTTTT

abundance: NA
j_gene: TRBJ2-5
d_gene: NA
v_gene: TRBV10-3
CDR3aa: CASIGDFEETQYF
CDR3nt: TGTGCCTCGATCGGGGACTTCGAGGAGACCCAGTACTTC

abundance: few
j_gene: TRBJ2-3
d_gene: NA
v_gene: TRBV5-1
CDR3aa: CASSLGAADTQYF
CDR3nt: TGCGCCAGCAGCTTGGGGGCCGCCGATACGCAGTATTTT

abundance: few
j_gene: TRBJ2-2
d_gene: NA
v_gene: TRBV2
CDR3aa: CASRWGLDLNTGELFF
CDR3nt: TGTGCCAGCAGATGGGGACTTGATCTAAACACCGGGGAGCTGTTTTTT

abundance: NA
j_gene: TRBJ2-1
d_gene: TRBD2
v_gene: TRBV10-3
CDR3aa: CAIMNGGRDGEQFF
CDR3nt: TGTGCCATCATGAACGGGGGGAGGGACGGTGAGCAGTTCTTC

abundance: few
j_gene: TRBJ1-2
d_gene: NA
v_gene: TRBV5-1
CDR3aa: CASSYSADMRGYTF
CDR3nt: TGCGCCAGCAGCTATTCGGCGGACATGAGGGGCTACACCTTC

abundance: NA
j_gene: TRBJ2-7
d_gene: TRBD2
v_gene: TRBV6-1
CDR3aa: CASSGTSEAYEQYF
CDR3nt: TGTGCCAGCAGTGGGACTAGCGAGGCCTACGAGCAGTACTTC

abundance: few
j_gene: TRBJ1-2
d_gene: NA
v_gene: TRBV6-5
CDR3aa: CAPKAVGLNYGYTF
CDR3nt: TGTGCCCCCAAAGCAGTTGGGCTAAACTATGGCTACACCTTC

abundance: few
j_gene: TRBJ2-5
d_gene: NA
v_gene: TRBV5-5
CDR3aa: CASSLAQWRGETQYF
CDR3nt: TGTGCCAGCAGCCTGGCTCAGTGGCGCGGGGAGACCCAGTACTTC

abundance: NA
j_gene: TRBJ2-7
d_gene: TRBD2
v_gene: TRBV7-8
CDR3aa: CASSLLAAGSYEQYF
CDR3nt: TGTGCCAGCAGCTTACTGGCAGCGGGGTCCTACGAGCAGTACTTC

abundance: NA
j_gene: TRBJ2-5
d_gene: TRBD2
v_gene: TRBV7-6
CDR3aa: CASSTPTGGAGETQYF
CDR3nt: TGTGCCAGCAGCACCCCTACCGGGGGGGCCGGAGAGACCCAGTACTTC

abundance: NA
j_gene: TRBJ1-2
d_gene: NA
v_gene: TRBV9
CDR3aa: CASSVGRTDGYTF
CDR3nt: TGTGCCAGCAGCGTAGGCCGAACTGATGGCTACACCTTC

abundance: few
j_gene: TRBJ2-5
d_gene: TRBD2
v_gene: TRBV18
CDR3aa: CASSPGLAGSQETQYF
CDR3nt: TGTGCCAGCTCACCTGGACTAGCGGGGTCCCAAGAGACCCAGTACTTC

abundance: few
j_gene: TRBJ2-7
d_gene: TRBD2
v_gene: TRBV5-1
CDR3aa: CASSSAGTVSYEQYF
CDR3nt: TGCGCCAGCAGCTCAGCGGGGACCGTCTCCTACGAGCAGTACTTC

abundance: NA
j_gene: TRBJ2-5
d_gene: NA
v_gene: TRBV5-4
CDR3aa: CASSLGGEEGETQYF
CDR3nt: TGTGCCAGCAGCTTGGGGGGGGAGGAAGGGGAGACCCAGTACTTC

abundance: NA
j_gene: TRBJ2-7
d_gene: NA
v_gene: TRBV7-2
CDR3aa: CASSSLGRGSYEQYF
CDR3nt: TGTGCCAGCAGCTCCCTCGGAAGGGGATCCTACGAGCAGTACTTC

abundance: NA
j_gene: TRBJ2-7
d_gene: TRBD1
v_gene: TRBV5-1
CDR3aa: CASSRTGERTYEQYF
CDR3nt: TGCGCCAGCAGCCGAACAGGGGAAAGGACCTACGAGCAGTACTTC